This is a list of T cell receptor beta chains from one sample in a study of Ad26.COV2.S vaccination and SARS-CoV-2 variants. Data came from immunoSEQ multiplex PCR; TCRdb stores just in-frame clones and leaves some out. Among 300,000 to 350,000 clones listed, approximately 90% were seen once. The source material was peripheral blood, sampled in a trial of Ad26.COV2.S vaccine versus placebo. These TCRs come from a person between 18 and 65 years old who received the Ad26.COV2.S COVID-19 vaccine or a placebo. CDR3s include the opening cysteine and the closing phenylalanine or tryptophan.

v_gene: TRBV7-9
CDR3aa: CASSLRGNEQFF

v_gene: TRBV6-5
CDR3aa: CASSYGLTYNEQFF

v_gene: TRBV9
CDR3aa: CASSVGLGNEQYF

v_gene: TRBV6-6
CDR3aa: CASSPTLQGSTTEAFF

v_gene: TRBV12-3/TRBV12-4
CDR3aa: CASTLAGDTQYF

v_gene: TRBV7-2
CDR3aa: CASSPRPNQPQHF

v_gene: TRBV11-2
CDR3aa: CASSSPRGRGIYGYTF

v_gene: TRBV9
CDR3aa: CASSGRTGFHTEAFF

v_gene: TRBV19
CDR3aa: CASSGRDQPQHF

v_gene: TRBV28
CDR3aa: CASRLIGQGRTQYF

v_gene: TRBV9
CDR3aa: CASSVSRLAGFYEQYF

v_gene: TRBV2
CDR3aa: CASSVVLEGTQYF

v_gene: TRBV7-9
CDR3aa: CASSLHRGQNYGYTF

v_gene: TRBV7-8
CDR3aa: CASSSSRGAYNEQFF

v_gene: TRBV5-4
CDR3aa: CAFGQDNSPLHF

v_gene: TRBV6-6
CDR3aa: CASRRADYNSPLHF

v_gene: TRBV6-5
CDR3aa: CASSRSRANYGYTF

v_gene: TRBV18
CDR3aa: CASSPPLPGGSTDTQYF

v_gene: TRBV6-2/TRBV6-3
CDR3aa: CASSYTSYGYTF

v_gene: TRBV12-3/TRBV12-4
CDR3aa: CASRVSGTTQYF

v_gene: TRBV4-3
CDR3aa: CASSPYGSSGANVLTF

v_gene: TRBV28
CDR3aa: CASSMTGLKGSYEQYF

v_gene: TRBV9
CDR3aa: CASSVGGAGANVLTF

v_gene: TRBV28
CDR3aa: CASTPVWGLGYTF

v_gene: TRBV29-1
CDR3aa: CSVEVPGEGPEAFF

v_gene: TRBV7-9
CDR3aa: CASSPIKADTEAFF

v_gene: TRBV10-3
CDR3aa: CALRPGTVNTGELFF

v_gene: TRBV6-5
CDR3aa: CASKGGNRLGGYTF

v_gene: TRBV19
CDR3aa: CASSILGVYGYTF

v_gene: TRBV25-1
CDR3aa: CASSEYIRSSGGGEQFF

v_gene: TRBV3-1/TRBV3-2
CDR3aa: CASSRTAATQYF

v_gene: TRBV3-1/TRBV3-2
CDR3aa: CASSQGASGASAYNEQFF

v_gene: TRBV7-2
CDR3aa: CASSLVFGTGVNEQFF

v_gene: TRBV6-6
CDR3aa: CASSRGNSNQPQHF

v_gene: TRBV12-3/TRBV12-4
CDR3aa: CASSFGGGELFF

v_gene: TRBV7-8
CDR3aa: CASSFNPGAGNIQYF

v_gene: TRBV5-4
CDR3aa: CASSSYQGNSGNTIYF

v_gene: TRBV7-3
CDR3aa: CASSLPGLAGEDEQFF

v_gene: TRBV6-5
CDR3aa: CASSLVTGPNYGYTF

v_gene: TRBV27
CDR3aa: CASSPSTGVNTEAFF

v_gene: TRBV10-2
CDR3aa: CASNPGTTEAFF

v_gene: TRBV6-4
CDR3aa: CASSPGPASDTQYF

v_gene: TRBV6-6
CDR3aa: CASSYDRGVGTQYF

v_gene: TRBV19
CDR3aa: CASSIFGDTEAFF

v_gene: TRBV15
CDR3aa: CATSSPPFNEQFF

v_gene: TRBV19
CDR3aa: CASSIGGAAHTGELFF

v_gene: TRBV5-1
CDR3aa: CASSLGGEDYGYTF

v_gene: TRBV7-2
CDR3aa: CASSWGRGPGNTIYF